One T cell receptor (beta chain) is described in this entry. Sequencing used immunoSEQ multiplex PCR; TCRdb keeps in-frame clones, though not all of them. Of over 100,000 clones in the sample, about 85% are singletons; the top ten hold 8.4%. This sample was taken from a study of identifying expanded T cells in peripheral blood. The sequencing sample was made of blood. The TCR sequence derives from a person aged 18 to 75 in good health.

CDR3 sequence: CASSADGDYGYTF. CDR3 sequence (DNA): TGTGCCAGCAGCGCGGACGGAGACTATGGCTACACCTTC. The chain uses TRBV2 and TRBJ1-2; D gene uncertain. The CDR3 covers 13 residues. Trimming removed 6 bases from V and 3 bases from J, with 11 bases in between. From germline, CDR1 is SNHLY and CDR2 FYNNEI.